This entry is about one T cell receptor beta chain. Its antigen is still unknown. The CDR3 is 13 amino acids. The V end was cut by 6 bases, the J end by 7 bases, with 15 bases between. Germline CDR1 MNHEY, CDR2 SVGAGI. These data come from a study of cytomegalovirus exposure and HLA in healthy donors. Whole-study results and caveats: Analyses of presence/absence relied on an assumption of roughly uniform sequencing depth across donors. Beyond CMV serostatus, there was no information to go on about immune exposure. A later analysis revealed that TCR association rates differed between HLA loci, peaking at DRB1 and bottoming out at HLA-C. Most of the TCR beta V segments (in an earlier analysis) were productive either about 87% or about 30% of the time.

PCR amplification relied on 60 Vbeta primers (plus 13 Jbeta primers). Profiling relied on immunoSEQ multiplex PCR, and the TCRdb table lists in-frame clones only, not all of them. Among about 130,000 clones listed, about 74% were seen once. Sample: PBMCs. The clonotype comes from a woman in her 50s in good health and CMV-seropositive. The chain has TRBV6-5 and TRBJ1-2; D remains unclear. The DNA for the CDR3 is TGTGCCAGCAGCCCGGTCGGGGAACGTGGCTACACCTTC. This sequence encodes CASSPVGERGYTF.